This T cell receptor (beta chain) was recorded in a study of blood T cell repertoires in COVID-19. Sequencing used immunoSEQ multiplex PCR; TCRdb keeps in-frame clones, though not all of them. Of 350,000 to 450,000 clones listed, approximately 92% are singletons. The CDR3 extends over 15 amino acids. V was pared by 0 bases and J by 0 bases, with 5 bases between. Germline-derived CDR1 and CDR2 are MGHRA and YSYEKL. Participants' reported clinical history set cohort assignment. What was sequenced was PBMCs or T cells enriched from blood (not recorded which). This TCR came from a man aged 30-40 years who had recovered from COVID-19. The genes are TRBV4-1 and TRBJ1-4; a weak D match, TRBD1 (5 bases). The DNA for the CDR3 is TGCGCCAGCAGCCAAGAAGGGGCAACTAATGAAAAACTGTTTTTT. Translation gives CASSQEGATNEKLFF.